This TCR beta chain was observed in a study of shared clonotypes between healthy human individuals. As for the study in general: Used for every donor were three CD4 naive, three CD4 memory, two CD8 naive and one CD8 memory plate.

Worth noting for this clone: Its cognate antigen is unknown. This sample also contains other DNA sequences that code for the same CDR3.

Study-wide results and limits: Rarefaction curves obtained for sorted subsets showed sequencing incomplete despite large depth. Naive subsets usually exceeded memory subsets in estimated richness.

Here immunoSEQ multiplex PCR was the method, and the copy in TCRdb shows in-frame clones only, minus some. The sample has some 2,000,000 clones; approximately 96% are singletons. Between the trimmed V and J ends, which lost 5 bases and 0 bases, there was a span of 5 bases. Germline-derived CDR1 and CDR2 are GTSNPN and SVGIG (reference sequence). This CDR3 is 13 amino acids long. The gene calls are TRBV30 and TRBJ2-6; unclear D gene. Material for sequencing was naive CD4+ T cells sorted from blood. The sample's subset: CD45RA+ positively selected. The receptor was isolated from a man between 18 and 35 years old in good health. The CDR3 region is CAWSHSGANVLTF. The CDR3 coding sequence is TGTGCCTGGTCACACTCTGGGGCCAACGTCCTGACTTTC.